A single sample is the source of the 8 T cell receptor beta chains below, sequenced in a study of T-cell memory formation after mild COVID-19. TCRdb reprocessed the 5' RACE reads via MiXCR and lists one record per CDR3 protein. The sample has around 410,000 distinct CDR3 sequences; around 22% are singletons. Material for sequencing was PBMCs or a T cell subset sorted from them (not recorded which). The receptors come from an adult woman who had mild COVID-19 (a few samples of this study predate the infection). Cell type and time point are not known.

The rearrangement uses TRBV5-5 and TRBJ1-6, with 11 bases identical to TRBD1. With V trimmed by 4 bases and J by 8 bases, 11 bases remained unmatched. Per the germline V gene, CDR1 is SGHKS and CDR2 is YYEKEE (reference sequence). The CDR3 is made up of 17 amino acids. Here the CDR3 reads CASSRAGTGGSDSPLHF. The DNA for the CDR3 is TGTGCCAGCAGCCGAGCCGGGACAGGGGGATCCGATTCACCCCTCCACTTT.

This clonotype showed up just a few times. The V gene is TRBV29-1, the J gene TRBJ2-1; 8 nucleotides agree with TRBD2. Unmatched junction bases numbered 10, after V lost 7 bases and J lost 2 bases. The CDR3 sequence is 15 residues long. CDR1 and CDR2 from the germline V gene are SQVTM and ANQGSEA. CDR3 sequence reads: CSGSRTSGTYNEQFF. The CDR3 coding sequence is TGCAGCGGTTCCCGTACTAGCGGTACCTACAATGAGCAGTTCTTC.

CDR3 bases: TGCAGCGCCGGGACAGCAAGCAACCAAGCTTTCTTT. Amino acids: CSAGTASNQAFF. The chain recombines TRBV29-1 with TRBJ1-1, with TRBD1 matching over 7 bases. The CDR3 is 12 residues long. Germline CDR1 SQVTM, CDR2 ANQGSEA. J lost 9 bases, V lost 7 bases, and 11 bases had no gene match.

The sample holds a few counts of this clonotype. The genes are TRBV12-3 or TRBV12-4 and TRBJ1-2; TRBD1 matches 7 bases. This CDR3 spans 14 amino acids. The junction had 9 bases not matched to a gene; V was cut back by 7 bases and J by 4 bases. The DNA of the CDR3 is TGTGCCAGCAAAAGACAGGGAGCCTCCTATGGCTACACCTTC. It codes for CASKRQGASYGYTF.

This clonotype has a handful of counts. CDR3: CASKEDRVNSPLHF. The DNA of the CDR3 is TGTGCCAGCAAAGAGGACAGGGTTAATTCACCCCTCCACTTT. J is TRBJ1-6 and V is TRBV25-1; TRBD1 matches 8 bases. This CDR3 region has 14 residues. Losses at the gene ends were 7 bases for V and 6 bases for J; bases not matched to a gene: 5. Germline V gene lookup returns CDR1 MGHDK and CDR2 SYGVNS.

The rearrangement links TRBV27 to TRBJ2-7; 7 bases align to TRBD1. CDR1 and CDR2 from the germline V gene are MNHEY and SMNVEV (reference sequence). J lost 2 bases, V lost 3 bases, and 4 bases had no gene match. There are 14 residues in the CDR3. The CDR3 bases are TGTGCCAGCAGTTTTCGGGACAGTACCTACGAGCAGTACTTC. It encodes CASSFRDSTYEQYF.

The table lists this clonotype with many counts. The rearrangement links TRBV6-6 to TRBJ1-5, with D tentatively TRBD1 (6 bases). V was clipped by 8 bases and J by 5 bases, with 13 bases between them. The CDR3 consists of 13 residues. Per germline, CDR1 MNHNY and CDR2 SVGAGI (reference sequence). The CDR3 loop is CASDPTGHQPQHF. Written as DNA, the CDR3 is TGTGCCAGCGACCCAACAGGGCATCAGCCCCAGCATTTT.

In its sample, this clonotype was seen a few times. The V and J genes are TRBV4-2 and TRBJ1-2, with a tentative D call TRBD1 (5 bases). This CDR3 is 11 amino acids long. Germline CDR1 and CDR2: LGHNA and YNFKEQ. V lost 5 bases and J 10 bases, leaving 11 bases between the germline ends. CDR3 protein: CASSGPRDYTF. The DNA for the CDR3 is TGTGCCAGCAGCGGACCCAGGGACTACACCTTC.